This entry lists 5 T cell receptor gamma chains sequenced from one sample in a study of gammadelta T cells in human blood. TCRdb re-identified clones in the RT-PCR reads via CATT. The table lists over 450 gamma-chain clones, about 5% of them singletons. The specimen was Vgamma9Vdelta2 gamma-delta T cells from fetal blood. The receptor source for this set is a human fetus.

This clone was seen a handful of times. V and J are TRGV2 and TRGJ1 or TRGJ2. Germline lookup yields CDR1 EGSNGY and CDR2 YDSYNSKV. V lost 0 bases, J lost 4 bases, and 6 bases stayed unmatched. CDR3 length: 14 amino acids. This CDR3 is CATWDGLRYYKKLF. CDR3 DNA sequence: TGTGCCACCTGGGACGGGCTGAGATATTATAAGAAACTCTTT.

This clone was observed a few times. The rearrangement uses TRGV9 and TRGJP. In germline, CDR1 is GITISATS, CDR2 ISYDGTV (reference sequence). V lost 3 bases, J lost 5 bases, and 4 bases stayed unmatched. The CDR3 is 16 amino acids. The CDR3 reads CALWENEELGKKIKVF. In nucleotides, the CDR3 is TGTGCCTTGTGGGAGAACGAAGAGTTGGGCAAAAAAATCAAGGTATTT.

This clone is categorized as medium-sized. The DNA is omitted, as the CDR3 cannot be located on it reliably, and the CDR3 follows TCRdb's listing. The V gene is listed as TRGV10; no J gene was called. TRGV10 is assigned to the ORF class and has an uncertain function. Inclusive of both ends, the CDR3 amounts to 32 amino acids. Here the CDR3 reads CAAWDFPFIIRNSLAVEQHLLSQVSIGRIQHF.

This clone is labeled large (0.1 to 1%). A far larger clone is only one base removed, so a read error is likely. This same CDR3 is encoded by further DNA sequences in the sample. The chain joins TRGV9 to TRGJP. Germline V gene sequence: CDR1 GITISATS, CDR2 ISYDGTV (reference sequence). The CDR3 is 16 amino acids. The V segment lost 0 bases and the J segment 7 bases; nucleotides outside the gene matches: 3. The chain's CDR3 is CALWEVQELGKKIKVF. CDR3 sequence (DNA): TGTGCCTTGTGGGAGGTGCAGGAGTTGGGCAAAAAAATCAAGGTATTT.

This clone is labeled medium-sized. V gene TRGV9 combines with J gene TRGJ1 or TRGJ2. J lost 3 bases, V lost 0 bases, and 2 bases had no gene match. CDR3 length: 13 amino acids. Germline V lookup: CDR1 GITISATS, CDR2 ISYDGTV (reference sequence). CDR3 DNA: TGTGCCTTGTGGGAGGTGCTTTATTATAAGAAACTCTTT. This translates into CALWEVLYYKKLF.